This T cell receptor (beta chain) was sequenced during a study of T cell responses to AZD1222 COVID-19 vaccine. Study-wide results and caveats: Spike-wide vaccine-associated CD4 TCRs dominated at 160-218 and 743-854. Clonal diversity was possibly underestimated; the donors were predominantly white British and more often female.

Sequencing was performed with immunoSEQ multiplex PCR; in TCRdb, only in-frame clones are kept and a portion is missing. The sample carries about 120,000 clones, just under 95% recorded once. The CDR3 has 17 residues. Germline-derived CDR1 and CDR2 are SGDLS and YYNGEE. The V and J ends lost 0 bases and 0 bases respectively, with 16 bases between them. Of note for this clone: Its antigen remains unidentified.

The V call is TRBV9, the J call TRBJ2-7; D remains unclear. Sequenced here: peripheral blood, sampled on day 0 of AZD1222 vaccination. The sequence was collected from an adult in good health. The CDR3 DNA follows: TGTGCCAGCAGCGTAGACCACCCGGAGCGATGCTCCTACGAGCAGTACTTC. This sequence encodes CASSVDHPERCSYEQYF.